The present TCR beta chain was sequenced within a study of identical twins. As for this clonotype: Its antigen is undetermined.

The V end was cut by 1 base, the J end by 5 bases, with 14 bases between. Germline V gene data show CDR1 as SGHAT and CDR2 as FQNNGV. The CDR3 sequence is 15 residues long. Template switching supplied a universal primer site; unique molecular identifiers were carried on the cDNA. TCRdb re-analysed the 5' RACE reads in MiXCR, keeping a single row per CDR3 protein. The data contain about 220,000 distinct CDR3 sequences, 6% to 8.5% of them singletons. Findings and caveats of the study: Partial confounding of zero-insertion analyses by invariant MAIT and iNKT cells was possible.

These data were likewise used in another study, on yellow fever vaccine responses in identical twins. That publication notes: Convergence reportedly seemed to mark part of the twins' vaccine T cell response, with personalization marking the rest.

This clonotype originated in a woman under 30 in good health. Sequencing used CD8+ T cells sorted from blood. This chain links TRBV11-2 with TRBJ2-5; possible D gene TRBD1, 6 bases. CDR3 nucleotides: TGTGCCAGCAGCTTAGCGGGCAGGGGTAGGGAGACCCAGTACTTC. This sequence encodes CASSLAGRGRETQYF.